Listed below are T cell receptor beta chains from one sample, sequenced in a study of T-cell memory formation after mild COVID-19. TCRdb recomputed calls from the 5' RACE reads with MiXCR, one row per CDR3 protein. Of roughly 380,000 distinct CDR3 sequences listed, 25% to 30% were seen once; the top ten hold roughly 14%. The sequencing sample was made of PBMCs or a T cell subset sorted from them (not recorded which). The receptors were sampled from an adult woman who had mild COVID-19 (a few samples of this study predate the infection). Cell type and time point are not known. Both conserved end residues are part of each CDR3. D genes are given only for firm matches. Clone size is shown for a subset of rows, as once, few, many or a class of expanded clone.

d_call j_call v_call clone_size cdr3_aa cdr3_nt
. TRBJ2-3 TRBV7-2 . CASSLSFRVEAQYF TGTGCCAGCAGCTTATCGTTCCGGGTTGAAGCGCAGTATTTT
. TRBJ2-5 TRBV7-9 few CASSFSEETQYF TGTGCCAGCAGCTTTTCCGAGGAGACCCAGTACTTC
. TRBJ2-1 TRBV7-9 few CASSRAMRADEQFF TGTGCCAGCTCGCGGGCCATGCGTGCGGATGAGCAGTTCTTC
. TRBJ2-7 TRBV29-1 few CSVQGAYEQYF TGCAGCGTTCAAGGGGCCTACGAGCAGTACTTC
TRBD1 TRBJ2-2 TRBV6-5 few CASIEGTGGIGGELFF TGTGCCAGCATCGAAGGGACAGGGGGAATAGGCGGGGAGCTGTTTTTT
. TRBJ2-5 TRBV6-2/TRBV6-3 few CASSRGTYQETQYF TGTGCCAGCAGCCGCGGGACTTACCAAGAGACCCAGTACTTC
TRBD1 TRBJ1-2 TRBV20-1 few CSAAGQVNYGYTF TGCAGTGCGGCGGGACAGGTTAACTATGGCTACACCTTC
. TRBJ1-5 TRBV24-1 few CATSDPQPGPEEPQHF TGTGCCACCAGTGATCCTCAACCGGGCCCCGAAGAGCCCCAGCATTTT
. TRBJ2-1 TRBV7-6 . CASSLVVPGDYNEQFF TGTGCCAGCAGCTTAGTCGTTCCGGGAGACTACAATGAGCAGTTCTTC
TRBD1 TRBJ2-3 TRBV19 . CASSIRGQGTTDTQYF TGTGCCAGTAGTATAAGAGGACAGGGGACCACAGATACGCAGTATTTT
. TRBJ2-5 TRBV7-9 . CASSFGKQETQYF TGTGCCAGCAGCTTCGGCAAACAAGAGACCCAGTACTTC
. TRBJ2-5 TRBV7-3 . CASSYSGQETQYF TGTGCCAGCAGCTATTCTGGGCAAGAGACCCAGTACTTC
TRBD1 TRBJ2-1 TRBV7-3 few CASSFDRGGEQFF TGTGCCAGCAGCTTTGACAGGGGAGGAGAGCAGTTCTTC
TRBD1 TRBJ2-1 TRBV7-9 . CASSLTGAADNEQFF TGTGCCAGCAGCCTGACAGGGGCGGCGGACAATGAGCAGTTCTTC
. TRBJ2-2 TRBV5-1 . CASRPYGGRAGTGELFF TGCGCCAGCCGCCCTTACGGCGGTCGGGCCGGGACCGGGGAGCTGTTTTTT
TRBD1 TRBJ2-7 TRBV12-3/TRBV12-4 . CASSSEGGQGIRDEQYF TGTGCCAGCAGTTCCGAGGGGGGACAGGGGATCAGGGACGAGCAGTACTTC
. TRBJ2-2 TRBV29-1 few CSVEDNLRGAGELFF TGCAGCGTTGAAGATAATCTGCGGGGTGCCGGGGAGCTGTTTTTT
TRBD1 TRBJ1-2 TRBV12-3/TRBV12-4 many CASRPTGTGFNYGYTF TGTGCCAGCAGGCCGACAGGGACTGGGTTTAACTATGGCTACACCTTC
TRBD2 TRBJ2-3 TRBV6-6 . CASSIYAWTSGRGGYITDTQYF TGTGCCAGCAGCATATACGCCTGGACTAGCGGGAGAGGGGGGTATATCACAGATACGCAGTATTTT
. TRBJ1-2 TRBV7-3 . CASSLTQRDYGYTF TGTGCCAGCAGCTTAACCCAGCGGGACTATGGTTACACCTTC
. TRBJ2-7 TRBV7-2 once CASSLWQGKGGQYF TGTGCCAGCAGCTTATGGCAGGGGAAAGGCGGGCAGTACTTC
. TRBJ2-7 TRBV7-2 . CASSPVPGGAYEQYF TGTGCCAGCAGCCCCGTCCCGGGGGGCGCCTACGAGCAGTACTTC
TRBD1 TRBJ2-5 TRBV27 . CASSPGTARAQETQYF TGTGCCAGCAGTCCCGGGACAGCCAGGGCCCAAGAGACCCAGTACTTC
TRBD2 TRBJ2-3 TRBV10-3 . CAISESSGATQYF TGTGCCATCAGTGAGTCGAGCGGGGCTACGCAGTATTTT
TRBD2 TRBJ2-3 TRBV5-1 . CASSPLEGSGSTDTQYF TGCGCCAGCAGCCCACTCGAGGGTAGCGGGAGCACAGATACGCAGTATTTT
. TRBJ1-1 TRBV11-2 few CASSRFFETAEAFF TGTGCCAGCAGCCGCTTCTTTGAAACCGCTGAAGCTTTCTTT
. TRBJ1-2 TRBV27 . CASSWAPSF TGTGCCAGCAGTTGGGCTCCTTCCTTC
TRBD2 TRBJ2-1 TRBV3-1 . CASSQGGSGRINEQFF TGTGCCAGCAGCCAAGGGGGTAGCGGGAGAATCAATGAGCAGTTCTTC
. TRBJ2-1 TRBV5-1 few CASSRDRHDGEQFF TGCGCCAGCAGTCGTGACCGCCACGACGGTGAGCAGTTCTTC
TRBD1 TRBJ2-7 TRBV18 . CASSKPGQWVSSTYEQYF TGTGCCAGCTCAAAGCCGGGACAGTGGGTTTCATCTACCTACGAGCAGTACTTC
. TRBJ2-1 TRBV5-1 few CASSAQGHSRGDEQFF TGCGCCAGCAGCGCACAGGGTCACAGCCGAGGGGATGAGCAGTTCTTC
. TRBJ2-1 TRBV5-1 . CASSLVRRERASYNEQFF TGCGCCAGCAGCTTGGTAAGAAGGGAAAGGGCAAGTTACAATGAGCAGTTCTTC
TRBD1 TRBJ1-1 TRBV12-3/TRBV12-4 . CASSLQGAIPEAFF TGTGCCAGCAGTTTACAGGGGGCCATCCCAGAAGCTTTCTTT
. TRBJ1-2 TRBV29-1 . CSVTGTQGNSYGYTF TGCAGCGTCACCGGGACTCAAGGGAATAGCTATGGCTACACCTTC
TRBD1 TRBJ1-4 TRBV27 . CASSLNWTGREKLFF TGTGCCAGCAGCTTAAATTGGACAGGGCGCGAAAAACTGTTTTTT
TRBD1 TRBJ2-5 TRBV20-1 few CSATGTGVGGAQYF TGCAGTGCTACCGGGACAGGGGTCGGAGGGGCCCAGTACTTC
. TRBJ1-5 TRBV7-9 . CASSTGTNQPQHF TGTGCCAGCAGCACAGGCACAAATCAGCCCCAGCATTTT
TRBD1 TRBJ1-5 TRBV20-1 . CSALAGQGGYSNQPQHF TGCAGTGCCCTAGCGGGACAGGGCGGCTATAGCAATCAGCCCCAGCATTTT
. TRBJ2-1 TRBV11-2 few CASSLEFVPYGEQFF TGTGCCAGCAGCTTAGAGTTCGTCCCTTACGGGGAGCAGTTCTTC
. TRBJ2-5 TRBV18 many CASSRTDQETQYF TGTGCCAGCTCCCGGACTGACCAAGAGACCCAGTACTTC
TRBD2 TRBJ2-1 TRBV19 . CASSPGILAVGEQFF TGTGCCAGTAGTCCCGGGATTCTAGCGGTCGGTGAGCAGTTCTTC
. TRBJ1-2 TRBV7-9 . CASSYQGGTTNYGYTF TGTGCCAGCAGCTATCAGGGAGGGACAACTAACTATGGCTACACCTTC
TRBD2 TRBJ2-1 TRBV3-1 . CASSQGLAGVGEQFF TGTGCCAGCAGCCAAGGGTTAGCGGGAGTAGGTGAGCAGTTCTTC